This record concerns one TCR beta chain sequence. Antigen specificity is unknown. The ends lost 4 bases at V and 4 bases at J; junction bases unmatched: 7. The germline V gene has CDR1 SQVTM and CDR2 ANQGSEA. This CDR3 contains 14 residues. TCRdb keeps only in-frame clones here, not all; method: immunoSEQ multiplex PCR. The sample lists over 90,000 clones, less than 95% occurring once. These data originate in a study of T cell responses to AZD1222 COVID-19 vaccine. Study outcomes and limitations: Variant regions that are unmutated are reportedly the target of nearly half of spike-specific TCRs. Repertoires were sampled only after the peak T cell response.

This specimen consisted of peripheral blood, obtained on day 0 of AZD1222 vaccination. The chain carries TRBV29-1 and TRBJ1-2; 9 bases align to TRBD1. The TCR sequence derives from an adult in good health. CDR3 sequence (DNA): TGCAGCGTTGGGAGACAGGGGGGAAGCTATGGCTACACCTTC. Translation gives CSVGRQGGSYGYTF.